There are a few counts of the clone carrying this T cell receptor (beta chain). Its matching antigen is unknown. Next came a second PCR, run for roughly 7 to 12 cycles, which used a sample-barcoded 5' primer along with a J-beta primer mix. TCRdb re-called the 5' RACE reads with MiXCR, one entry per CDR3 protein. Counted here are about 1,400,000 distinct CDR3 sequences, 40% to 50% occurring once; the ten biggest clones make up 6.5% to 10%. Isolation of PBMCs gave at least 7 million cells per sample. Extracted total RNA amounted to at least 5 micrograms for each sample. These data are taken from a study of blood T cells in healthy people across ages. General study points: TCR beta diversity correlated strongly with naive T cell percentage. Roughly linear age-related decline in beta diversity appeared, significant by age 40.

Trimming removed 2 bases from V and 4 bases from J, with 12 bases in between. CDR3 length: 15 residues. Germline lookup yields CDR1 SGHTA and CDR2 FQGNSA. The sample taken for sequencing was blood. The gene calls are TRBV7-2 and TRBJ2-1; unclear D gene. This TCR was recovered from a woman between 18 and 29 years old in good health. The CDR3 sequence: CASSLWDNKYNEQFF. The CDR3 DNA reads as TGTGCCAGCAGCTTATGGGATAATAAATACAATGAGCAGTTCTTC. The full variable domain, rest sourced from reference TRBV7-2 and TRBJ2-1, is GAGVSQSPSNKVTEKGKDVELRCDPISGHTALYWYRQSLGQGLEFLIYFQGNSAPDKSGLPSDRFSAERTGGSVSTLTIQRTQQEDSAVYLCASSLWDNKYNEQFFGPGTRLTVL.